Below are 20 T cell receptor beta chains sequenced from a single sample in a study of Graves' ophthalmopathy and Graves' hyperthyroidism. From RNA, the CDR3 regions of TCR beta chains were amplified and sequenced. First-round RT-PCR with HTBI primers preceded a second-round multiplex PCR. From the multiplex PCR reads, TCRdb called clonotypes with MiXCR, one entry per CDR3 protein. The sample shows approximately 700,000 distinct CDR3 sequences, about 41% of them seen only once. Sequencing was carried out using peripheral blood. The source is an adult man with Graves' ophthalmopathy.

This clonotype was detected many times. The V and J genes are TRBV7-2 and TRBJ1-3; no definite D call. Trimming left V 1 base short and J 0 bases short, with 13 bases between. The CDR3 extends over 17 amino acids. From germline, CDR1 is SGHTA and CDR2 FQGNSA. As DNA, the CDR3 is TGTGCCAGCAGCTTAGTTGTTACCCCTACCTCTGGAAACACCATATATTTT. Encoded protein: CASSLVVTPTSGNTIYF.

The table lists this clonotype with many counts. The rearrangement uses TRBV10-3 and TRBJ1-3; TRBD1 agrees at 7 bases. Germline values: CDR1 ENHRY, CDR2 SYGVKD. The CDR3 sequence is 15 residues long. V was pared by 6 bases and J by 0 bases, with 5 bases of the junction left unmatched. The CDR3: CAISGTVNSGNTIYF. As DNA, the CDR3 is TGTGCCATCAGCGGGACAGTGAACTCTGGAAACACCATATATTTT.

This clonotype was seen many times. This rearrangement joins TRBV20-1 to TRBJ1-2; 8 bases agree with TRBD1. This CDR3 is built from 13 residues. Germline CDR1 and CDR2: DFQATT and SNEGSKA (reference sequence). J gave up 3 bases and V 6 bases, and 6 bases lay outside the gene matches. The DNA of the CDR3 is TGCAGTGCCTTGACAGGGGATCACTATGGCTACACCTTC. Amino acid sequence: CSALTGDHYGYTF.

Remarks on this clonotype: This sequence may be a read error, since a much larger clone differs from it by one base. The rearrangement uses TRBV12-3 or TRBV12-4 and TRBJ2-5; 11 bases fit TRBD2. V shed 6 bases and J 5 bases; nucleotides not matched to a gene: 11. The CDR3 sequence is 16 residues long. CDR3 nucleotide sequence: TGTGCCAGCAGCTCCGGTAGCGGGGGGGCGTTGGAGACCCAGTACTTC. It yields the protein CASSSGSGGALETQYF.

V is TRBV11-2 and J is TRBJ2-7; tentative D call: TRBD1 (6 bases). There are 12 residues in the CDR3. The germline CDR1 and CDR2 sequences are SGHAT and FQNNGV. Trimming removed 2 bases at V and 10 bases at J, with 12 bases between. CDR3 protein: CASSLLQGRQYF. For the CDR3, the DNA is TGTGCCAGCAGCTTATTACAGGGTCGTCAGTACTTC.

This clonotype was observed a handful of times. V is TRBV7-9 and J is TRBJ2-3; possibly TRBD1 for D (6 bases). CDR1 SEHNR and CDR2 FQNEAQ come from the germline V gene (reference sequence). This CDR3 region has 14 residues. Trimming took 5 bases from V and 0 from J, leaving 9 bases between them. CDR3 nucleotides: TGTGCCAGCAGCAAACAGGGTAGCACAGATACGCAGTATTTT. Encoded protein: CASSKQGSTDTQYF.

This clonotype was counted ten times or more. The genes are TRBV11-1 and TRBJ2-7; D call uncertain. The CDR3 spans 16 residues. The germline V and J ends were trimmed by 1 base and 3 bases, with 16 bases remaining between them. Germline V gene data show CDR1 as SGHAT and CDR2 as FQDESV (reference sequence). The CDR3 sequence: CASSLVGSAFLYEQYF. CDR3 nucleotide sequence: TGTGCCAGCAGCTTAGTAGGTTCGGCTTTTCTCTACGAGCAGTACTTC.

Points on this clonotype: A much larger clone lies one base from this, so it may be a read error. This rearrangement joins TRBV20-1 to TRBJ2-7; D is possibly TRBD1 (5 bases). In germline, CDR1 is DFQATT, CDR2 SNEGSKA (reference sequence). The CDR3 consists of 14 residues. Trimming removed 5 bases from V and 0 bases from J, with 14 bases in between. CDR3 DNA sequence: TGCAGTGCTGGTATGACAGCAAGCTCCTACGAGCAGTACTTC. Translating gives CSAGMTASSYEQYF.

This clonotype came up many times. The chain is built from TRBV4-1 and TRBJ2-6, with D maybe TRBD1 (6 bases). CDR1 and CDR2 from the germline V gene are MGHRA and YSYEKL. Between the trimmed V and J ends, which lost 0 bases and 0 bases, there was a span of 9 bases. The CDR3 totals 17 residues. For the CDR3, the DNA is TGCGCCAGCAGCCAAGAAAGACAGGACTCTGGGGCCAACGTCCTGACTTTC. It yields the protein CASSQERQDSGANVLTF.

As concerns this clonotype: A single base separates this from a much larger clone, so it may be a read error. The V and J genes are TRBV5-1 and TRBJ2-5; tentatively, D is TRBD1 or TRBD2 (6 bases each). Trimming removed 2 bases at V and 4 bases at J, with 15 bases between. This CDR3 contains 15 residues. Looked up from germline, CDR1 is SGHRS and CDR2 is YFSETQ. Written as DNA, the CDR3 is TGCGCCAGCAGCTTTCAAGGCTCGGGGGCAGAGACCCAGTACTTC. It encodes CASSFQGSGAETQYF.

V and J are TRBV4-3 and TRBJ2-7, with 10 bases lining up with TRBD2. The CDR3 is made up of 16 amino acids. CDR1 and CDR2 from the germline V gene are LGHNA and YSLEER. V trimming: 2 bases; J trimming: 6 bases; junction bases outside the gene matches: 10. The CDR3 sequence is CASSQKPAGGHPEQYF. The CDR3 DNA reads TGCGCCAGCAGCCAAAAACCAGCGGGGGGGCATCCCGAGCAGTACTTC.

The chain combines TRBV20-1 with TRBJ2-7, with D tentatively TRBD1 or TRBD2 (6 bases each). With 0 bases removed from V and 2 bases from J, the gap between germline ends came to 23 bases. The CDR3 is made up of 18 amino acids. CDR1 and CDR2 from the germline V gene are DFQATT and SNEGSKA (reference sequence). This CDR3 is CSARDLSGAGAGPYEQYF. The CDR3 DNA sequence: TGCAGTGCTAGAGATCTCTCGGGGGCAGGGGCTGGTCCCTACGAGCAGTACTTC.

This chain links TRBV29-1 with TRBJ1-1; D call uncertain. The germline V gene has CDR1 SQVTM and CDR2 ANQGSEA. The V gene lost 0 bases and the J gene lost 2 bases, with 10 bases spanning the gap. This CDR3 spans 14 amino acids. The CDR3 sequence is CSVEEGLHNTEAFF. In DNA form, the CDR3 reads TGCAGCGTTGAAGAGGGCCTTCACAACACTGAAGCTTTCTTT.

In its sample, this clonotype was seen many times. The chain links TRBV14 to TRBJ1-1; D is possibly TRBD1 (5 bases). V gave up 3 bases and J gave up 3 bases, with 8 bases separating them. Germline V gene sequence: CDR1 SGHDN, CDR2 FVKESK. CDR3 size: 13 residues. CDR3 sequence reads: CASSQDIYTEAFF. The CDR3 region has the DNA TGTGCCAGCAGCCAGGACATTTACACTGAAGCTTTCTTT.

This clonotype was observed a few times. The V gene is TRBV9, the J gene TRBJ2-5, with 9 positions matching TRBD1. Germline lookup yields CDR1 SGDLS and CDR2 YYNGEE. Losses at the gene ends were 0 bases for V and 5 bases for J; bases not matched to a gene: 5. This CDR3 has 15 residues. This CDR3 is CASSVEQGAGETQYF. In DNA form, the CDR3 reads TGTGCCAGCAGCGTAGAACAGGGGGCGGGTGAGACCCAGTACTTC. Combining the CDR3 with reference TRBV9 and TRBJ2-5 gives the whole variable domain DSGVTQTPKHLITATGQRVTLRCSPRSGDLSVYWYQQSLDQGLQFLIQYYNGEERAKGNILERFSAQQFPDLHSELNLSSLELGDSALYFCASSVEQGAGETQYFGPGTRLLVL.

This clonotype has only a few counts. The chain has TRBV5-6 and TRBJ1-1; D is unresolved. The CDR3 has 13 residues. Between the trimmed V and J ends, which lost 0 bases and 10 bases, there was a span of 13 bases. Germline-derived CDR1 and CDR2 are SGHDT and YYEEEE. DNA of the CDR3: TGTGCCAGCAGCTTGGGGTTGAGGCAGAGAGCTTTCTTT. It yields the protein CASSLGLRQRAFF.

This clonotype has at least ten counts. The rearrangement joins TRBV24-1 to TRBJ1-4, with TRBD1 matching 7 bases. This CDR3 spans 18 amino acids. V was clipped by 7 bases and J by 5 bases; unmatched bases: 18. Germline V lookup: CDR1 KGHDR, CDR2 SFDVKD. The CDR3 nucleotides read TGTGCCACCAGGCAGGCAGGGGGAACACTCCCGAGAAATGAAAAACTGTTTTTT. Translated, it gives CATRQAGGTLPRNEKLFF.

This rearrangement joins TRBV14 to TRBJ2-6; 7 bases map to TRBD1. Germline V gene lookup returns CDR1 SGHDN and CDR2 FVKESK. This CDR3 has 16 residues. V was pared by 3 bases and J by 2 bases, with 4 bases of the junction left unmatched. CDR3: CASSQPQGTGANVLTF. The CDR3 DNA reads TGTGCCAGCAGCCAGCCACAGGGGACTGGGGCCAACGTCCTGACTTTC.

V gene TRBV6-5 combines with J gene TRBJ1-2; 7 bases agree with TRBD1. The CDR3 totals 14 residues. Germline CDR1 MNHEY, CDR2 SVGAGI. J lost 1 base, V lost 6 bases, and 5 bases had no gene match. DNA of the CDR3: TGTGCCAGCAGGAGGGACAGCGTTAACTATGGCTACACCTTC. Protein product: CASRRDSVNYGYTF.

The chain combines TRBV14 with TRBJ1-3, with a possible D match to TRBD1 (5 bases). The germline V gene encodes CDR1 SGHDN and CDR2 FVKESK. This CDR3 is built from 15 residues. V was pared by 8 bases and J by 3 bases, with 17 bases between. This chain's CDR3 is CASSPGAGRGNTIYF. In DNA form, the CDR3 reads TGTGCCAGCTCCCCCGGGGCCGGGCGTGGAAACACCATATATTTT.